This T cell receptor beta chain was captured in a study of blood T cell repertoires in COVID-19 (TCRdb year 2020). General notes on the study: The collaborator samples originated in the United States, Italy and Spain and spanned the acute and convalescent phases of COVID-19. Where available, HLA class I and class II types were taken from metadata supplied by the sample provider and were not determined by assay-based typing. The repertoires were released in a freely available public database meant as a resource for research on the immune response to SARS-CoV-2. Subjects who had been exposed to COVID-19, were actively infected with it, or had recovered from it provided the deeply sampled blood TCRbeta repertoires that made up the dataset. Sample metadata almost always included a de-identified subject ID, COVID-19 status, age in years and sex. The material from the prospective study consisted of cDNA or gDNA derived from T cells, B-cell-depleted T cells, or PBMCs. Samples came from the ongoing ImmuneRACE study (first 160 participants) plus 1,254 subjects from 6 global collaborators. Results the study describes overall, beyond this receptor: The quantity of clinical and demographic metadata differed by source and by participant and was supplied without curation.

Samples from volunteer blood donors who had recovered from COVID-19 were contributed by a second Seattle source. Each collaborating institution followed its own protocols to collect whole blood in K2EDTA tubes. For TCRbeta analysis, collaborators shipped samples in one of three forms: frozen whole blood, isolated PBMCs, or DNA extracted from either of those sample types. TCRbeta CDR3 regions were amplified from genomic DNA by means of the immunoSEQ Assay, a bias-controlled multiplex PCR. In the source study's methods: Within the assay, amplification of reference gene primers was used to estimate how many nucleated cells each sample contained. To quantify the absolute abundance of each unique TCRbeta CDR3 rearrangement, sequence reads were collapsed and filtered. For each sample, productive Simpson clonality was calculated by taking the square root of Simpson's diversity index across productive rearrangements. TCRdb carries this immuneACCESS record with in-frame sequences only. Its versions omit some clonotypes, under half of them owing to an unresolved V gene in the studies checked, with the rest unexplained. The V and J calls and clone size were taken over from that table, and D and trimming were inferred from the DNA. This sample gives over 150,000 clones in total; about 83% of them show up just once. The top ten clones comprise roughly 19% of the sample.

This clone was seen only once. Which antigen it targets is not known. No much larger clone is present one base from it, and per-base qualities are unavailable. Taken from the germline V gene (reference sequence), the CDR1 and CDR2 loops are GTSNPN and SVGIG. The CDR3 starts with the cysteine, ends with the phenylalanine, and has 17 residues. The only DNA kept is the CDR3, 51 bases in frame from the first base. Trimming accounts for 2 bases at V and 1 base at J, while the number of junction bases matched to no gene is 11. The receptor's source is a woman in her 70s who had recovered from COVID-19. The sequence is built from TRBV30 and TRBJ2-5; 9 bases in the junction line up with TRBD1. The sample taken for sequencing was peripheral blood. The CDR3 has the sequence CAWSPLTGGGGQETQYF. In nucleotide form, the sequence is TGTGCCTGGAGTCCTCTGACAGGGGGAGGGGGCCAAGAGACCCAGTACTTC. With the portions outside the CDR3 filled from the reference TRBV30 and TRBJ2-5 genes, the complete variable region becomes SQTIHQWPATLVQPVGSPLSLECTVEGTSNPNLYWYRQAAGRGLQLLFYSVGIGQISSEVPQNLSASRPQDRQFILSSKKLLLSDSGFYLCAWSPLTGGGGQETQYFGPGTRLLVL.